This TCR beta chain came from a study of T-cell memory formation after mild COVID-19. The wider study: The TCR clusters were mostly specific to one donor.

TCRdb reprocessed the 5' RACE reads via MiXCR and lists one record per CDR3 protein. There are roughly 600,000 distinct CDR3 sequences in the sample; more than 15% occur only once, and more than 10% lies in the top ten. Trimming stripped 6 bases from V and 4 bases from J, with 16 bases between. CDR1 is SGHTA and CDR2 is FQGNSA in the germline V gene. This CDR3 has 14 residues. This clonotype was recorded at least ten times. Sequenced: PBMCs or a T cell subset sorted from them (not recorded which). The source of this sequence is an adult woman who had mild COVID-19 (a few samples of this study predate the infection). Cell type and time point are not known. The chain links TRBV7-2 to TRBJ2-7, with D possibly called TRBD1 or TRBD2 (6 bases each). This CDR3 is CASRIGGPEYEQYF. DNA for the CDR3: TGTGCCAGCAGGATAGGGGGGCCAGAATACGAGCAGTACTTC. The full variable domain, with the rest looked up from reference TRBV7-2 and TRBJ2-7, is GAGVSQSPSNKVTEKGKDVELRCDPISGHTALYWYRQSLGQGLEFLIYFQGNSAPDKSGLPSDRFSAERTGGSVSTLTIQRTQQEDSAVYLCASRIGGPEYEQYFGPGTRLTVT.